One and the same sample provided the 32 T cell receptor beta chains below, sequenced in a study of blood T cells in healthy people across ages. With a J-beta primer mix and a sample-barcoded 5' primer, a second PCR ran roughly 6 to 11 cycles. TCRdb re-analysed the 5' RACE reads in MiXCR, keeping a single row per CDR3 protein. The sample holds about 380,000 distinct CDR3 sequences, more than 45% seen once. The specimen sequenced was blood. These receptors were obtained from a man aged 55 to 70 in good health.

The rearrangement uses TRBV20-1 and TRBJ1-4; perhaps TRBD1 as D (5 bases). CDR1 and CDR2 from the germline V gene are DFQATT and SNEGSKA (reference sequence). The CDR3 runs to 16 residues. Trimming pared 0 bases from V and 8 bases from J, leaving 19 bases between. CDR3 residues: CSARDMGPPPKEKLFF. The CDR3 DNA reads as TGCAGTGCTAGAGACATGGGACCTCCCCCGAAGGAAAAACTGTTTTTT.

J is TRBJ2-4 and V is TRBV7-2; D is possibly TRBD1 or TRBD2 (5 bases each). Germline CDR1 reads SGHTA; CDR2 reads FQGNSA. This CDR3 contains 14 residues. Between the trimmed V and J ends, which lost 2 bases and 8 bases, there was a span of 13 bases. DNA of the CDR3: TGTGCCAGCAGCTTATCGAGGGGAATAGACATTCAGTACTTC. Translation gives CASSLSRGIDIQYF.

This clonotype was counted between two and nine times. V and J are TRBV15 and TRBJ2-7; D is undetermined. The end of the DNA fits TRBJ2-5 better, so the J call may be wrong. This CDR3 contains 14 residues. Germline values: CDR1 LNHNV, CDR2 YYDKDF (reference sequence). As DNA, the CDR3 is TGTGCCACCAGCAGAGGGGGAACTATAGAGACCCAGTACTTC. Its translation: CATSRGGTIETQYF.

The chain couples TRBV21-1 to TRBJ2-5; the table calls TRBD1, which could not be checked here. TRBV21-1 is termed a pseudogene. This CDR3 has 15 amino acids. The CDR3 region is CASSAEDRARETQYF. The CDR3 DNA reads TGTGCCAGCAGCGCCGAAGACAGGGCTCGGGAGACCCAGTACTTC.

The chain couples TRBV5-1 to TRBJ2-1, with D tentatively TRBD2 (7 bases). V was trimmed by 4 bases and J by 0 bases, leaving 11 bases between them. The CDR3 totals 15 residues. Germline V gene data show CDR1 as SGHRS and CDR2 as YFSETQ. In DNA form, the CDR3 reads TGCGCCAGCAGCCCCGGGGGGCTCTCCTACAATGAGCAGTTCTTC. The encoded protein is CASSPGGLSYNEQFF.

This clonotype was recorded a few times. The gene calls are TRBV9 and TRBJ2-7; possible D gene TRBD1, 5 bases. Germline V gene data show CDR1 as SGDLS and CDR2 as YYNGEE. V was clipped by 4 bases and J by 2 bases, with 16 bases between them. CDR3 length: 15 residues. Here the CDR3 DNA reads TGTGCCAGCAGCAGGGAAGACAGCCCACCCTACGAGCAGTACTTC. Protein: CASSREDSPPYEQYF.

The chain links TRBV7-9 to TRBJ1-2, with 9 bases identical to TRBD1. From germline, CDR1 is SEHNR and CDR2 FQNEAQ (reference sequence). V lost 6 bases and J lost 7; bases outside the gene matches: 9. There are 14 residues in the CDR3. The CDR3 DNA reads TGTGCCAGCAGGTCACCGGGACAGGGTTTTGGCTACACCTTC. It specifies CASRSPGQGFGYTF.

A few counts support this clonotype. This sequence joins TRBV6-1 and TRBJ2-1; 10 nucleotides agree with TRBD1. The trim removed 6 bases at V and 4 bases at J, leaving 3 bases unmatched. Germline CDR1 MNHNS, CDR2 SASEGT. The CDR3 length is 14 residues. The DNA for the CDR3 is TGTGCCAGCAGATCGGGACAGGGGTACAATGAGCAGTTCTTC. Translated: CASRSGQGYNEQFF.

The CDR3 protein is CASSLANSRETQYF. DNA for the CDR3: TGTGCCAGCAGCTTAGCGAACAGTAGAGAGACCCAGTACTTC. The chain couples TRBV7-2 to TRBJ2-5, with D unresolved. The CDR3 runs 14 residues. Germline V gene lookup returns CDR1 SGHTA and CDR2 FQGNSA. The V end was cut by 0 bases, the J end by 4 bases, with 9 bases between. Combining the CDR3 with reference TRBV7-2 and TRBJ2-5 gives the whole variable domain GAGVSQSPSNKVTEKGKDVELRCDPISGHTALYWYRQSLGQGLEFLIYFQGNSAPDKSGLPSDRFSAERTGGSVSTLTIQRTQQEDSAVYLCASSLANSRETQYFGPGTRLLVL.

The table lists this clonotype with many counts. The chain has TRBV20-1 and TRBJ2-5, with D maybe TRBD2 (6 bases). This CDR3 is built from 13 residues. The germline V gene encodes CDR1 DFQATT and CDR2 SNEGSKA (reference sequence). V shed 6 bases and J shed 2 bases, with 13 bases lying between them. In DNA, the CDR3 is TGCAGTGCCCCACTGACTAGACAAGAGACCCAGTACTTC. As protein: CSAPLTRQETQYF.

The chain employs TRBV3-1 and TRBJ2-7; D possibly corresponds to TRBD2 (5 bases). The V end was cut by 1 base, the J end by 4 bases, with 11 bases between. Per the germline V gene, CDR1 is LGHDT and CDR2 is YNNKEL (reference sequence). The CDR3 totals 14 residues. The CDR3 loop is CASSQVGPGYEQYF. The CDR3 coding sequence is TGTGCCAGCAGCCAAGTCGGCCCGGGGTACGAGCAGTACTTC.

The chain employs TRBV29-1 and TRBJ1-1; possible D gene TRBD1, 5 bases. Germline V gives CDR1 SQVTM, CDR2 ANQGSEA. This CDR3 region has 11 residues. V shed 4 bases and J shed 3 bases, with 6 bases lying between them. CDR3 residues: CSVGGYTEAFF. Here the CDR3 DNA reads TGCAGCGTTGGGGGGTACACTGAAGCTTTCTTT.

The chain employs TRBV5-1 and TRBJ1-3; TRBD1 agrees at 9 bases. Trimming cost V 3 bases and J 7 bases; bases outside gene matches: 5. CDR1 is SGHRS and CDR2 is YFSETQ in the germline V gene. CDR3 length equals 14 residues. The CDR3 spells CASSWTGDENTIYF. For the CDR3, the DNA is TGCGCCAGCAGCTGGACAGGGGACGAGAACACCATATATTTT. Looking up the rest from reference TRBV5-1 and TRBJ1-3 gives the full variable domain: KAGVTQTPRYLIKTRGQQVTLSCSPISGHRSVSWYQQTPGQGLQFLFEYFSETQRNKGNFPGRFSGRQFSNSRSEMNVSTLELGDSALYLCASSWTGDENTIYFGEGSWLTVV.

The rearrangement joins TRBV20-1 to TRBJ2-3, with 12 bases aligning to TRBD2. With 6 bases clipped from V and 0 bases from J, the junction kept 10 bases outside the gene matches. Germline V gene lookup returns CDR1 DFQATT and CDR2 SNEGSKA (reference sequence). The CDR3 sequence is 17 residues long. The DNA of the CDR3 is TGCAGTGCCGAGGACCCAGGACTAGCGGGGAGCACAGATACGCAGTATTTT. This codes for CSAEDPGLAGSTDTQYF.

The CDR3 protein is CSAGGEAGNSYGYTF. CDR3 DNA sequence: TGCAGCGCTGGTGGGGAAGCCGGGAACTCCTATGGCTACACCTTC. The chain is built from TRBV29-1 and TRBJ1-2; no firm D call. This CDR3 spans 15 amino acids. The ends were cut back, 7 bases at V and 4 bases at J, with 22 bases in the middle. The germline V gene has CDR1 SQVTM and CDR2 ANQGSEA.

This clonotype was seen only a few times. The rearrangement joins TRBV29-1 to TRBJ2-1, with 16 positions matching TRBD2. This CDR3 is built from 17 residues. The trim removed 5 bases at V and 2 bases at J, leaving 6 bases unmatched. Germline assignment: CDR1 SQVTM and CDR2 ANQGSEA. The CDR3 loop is CSVTGLAGGSPYNEQFF. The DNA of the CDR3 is TGCAGCGTTACGGGACTAGCGGGGGGGAGCCCCTACAATGAGCAGTTCTTC.

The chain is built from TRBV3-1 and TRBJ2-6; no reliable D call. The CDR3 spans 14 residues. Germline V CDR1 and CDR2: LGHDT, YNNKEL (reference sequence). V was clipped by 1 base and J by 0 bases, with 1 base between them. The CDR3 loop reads CASSQASGANVLTF. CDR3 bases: TGTGCCAGCAGCCAAGCCTCTGGGGCCAACGTCCTGACTTTC.

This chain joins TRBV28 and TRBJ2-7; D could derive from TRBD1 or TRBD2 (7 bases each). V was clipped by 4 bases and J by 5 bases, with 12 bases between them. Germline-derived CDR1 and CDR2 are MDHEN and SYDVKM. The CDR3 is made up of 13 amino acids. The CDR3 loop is CASSSGGGDEQYF. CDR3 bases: TGTGCCAGCAGTTCAGGGGGGGGGGACGAGCAGTACTTC.

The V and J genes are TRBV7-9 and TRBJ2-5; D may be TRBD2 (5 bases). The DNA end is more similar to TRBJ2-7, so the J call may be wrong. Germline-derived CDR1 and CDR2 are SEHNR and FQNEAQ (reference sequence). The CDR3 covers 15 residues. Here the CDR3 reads CASSVMHRGRGEQYF. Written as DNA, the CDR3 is TGTGCCAGCAGCGTTATGCACCGGGGTCGGGGCGAGCAGTACTTC.

In DNA, the CDR3 is TGTGCCAGCAGCCAAGATGGGAGCGGCACCGGGGAGCTGTTTTTT. This codes for CASSQDGSGTGELFF. The V and J genes are TRBV14 and TRBJ2-2, with a possible D match to TRBD2 (5 bases). V was cut by 0 bases and J by 4 bases, with 9 bases left in between. CDR3 length: 15 amino acids. The germline V gene encodes CDR1 SGHDN and CDR2 FVKESK.

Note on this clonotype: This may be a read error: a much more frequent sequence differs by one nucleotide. DNA of the CDR3: TGTGCCAGCAGCCAAGCCTGGACAGGGAACACTGAAGCTTACTTT. This gives the protein CASSQAWTGNTEAYF. The chain has TRBV3-1 and TRBJ1-1, with 8 bases matching TRBD1. The CDR3 spans 15 residues. Germline CDR1 reads LGHDT; CDR2 reads YNNKEL (reference sequence).

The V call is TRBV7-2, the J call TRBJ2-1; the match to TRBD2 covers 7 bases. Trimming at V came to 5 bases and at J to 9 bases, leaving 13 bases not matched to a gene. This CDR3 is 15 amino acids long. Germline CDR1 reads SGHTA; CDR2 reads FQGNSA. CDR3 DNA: TGTGCCAGCAGCCGAACTAGCGTGAGAGGCGGTGAGCAGTTCTTC. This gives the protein CASSRTSVRGGEQFF.

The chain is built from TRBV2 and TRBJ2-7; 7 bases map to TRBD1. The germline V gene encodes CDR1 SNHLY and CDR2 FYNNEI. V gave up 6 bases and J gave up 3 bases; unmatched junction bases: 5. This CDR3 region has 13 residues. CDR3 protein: CASSGDRLYEQYF. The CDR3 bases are TGTGCCAGCAGCGGGGACAGACTCTACGAGCAGTACTTC.

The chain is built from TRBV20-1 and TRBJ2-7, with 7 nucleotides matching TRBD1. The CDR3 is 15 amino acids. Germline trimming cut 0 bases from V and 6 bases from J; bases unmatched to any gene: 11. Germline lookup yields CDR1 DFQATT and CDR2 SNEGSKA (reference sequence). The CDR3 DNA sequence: TGCAGTGCTAGAGACCCGACAGGGAAGGTCTCCGAGCAGTACTTC. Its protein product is CSARDPTGKVSEQYF.

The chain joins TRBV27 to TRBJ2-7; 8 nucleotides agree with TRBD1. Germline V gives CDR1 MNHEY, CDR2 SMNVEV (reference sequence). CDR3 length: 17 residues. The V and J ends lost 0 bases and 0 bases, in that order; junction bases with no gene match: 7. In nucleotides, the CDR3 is TGTGCCAGCAGTTTATCCATGACAGGGGATAACTCCTACGAGCAGTACTTC. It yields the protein CASSLSMTGDNSYEQYF.

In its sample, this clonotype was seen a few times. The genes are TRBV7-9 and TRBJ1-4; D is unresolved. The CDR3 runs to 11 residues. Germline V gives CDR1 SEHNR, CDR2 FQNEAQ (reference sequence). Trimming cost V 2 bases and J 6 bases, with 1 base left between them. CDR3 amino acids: CASSLYEKLFF. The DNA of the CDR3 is TGTGCCAGCAGCTTATATGAAAAACTGTTTTTT.

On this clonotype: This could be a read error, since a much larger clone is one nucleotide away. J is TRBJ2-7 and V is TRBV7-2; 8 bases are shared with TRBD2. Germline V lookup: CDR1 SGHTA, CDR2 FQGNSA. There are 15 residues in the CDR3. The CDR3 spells CASGLSDGRAYEQYF. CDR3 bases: TGTGCCAGCGGCTTATCGGACGGGAGGGCCTACGAGCAGTACTTC.

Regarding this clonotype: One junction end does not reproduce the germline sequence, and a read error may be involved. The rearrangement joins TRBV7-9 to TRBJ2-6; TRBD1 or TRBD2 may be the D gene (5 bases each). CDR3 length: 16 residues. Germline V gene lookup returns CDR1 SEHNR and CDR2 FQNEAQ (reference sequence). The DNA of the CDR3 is TGTGCCAGCAGCCGGGACGGAGCCTCTGGGGCCAGCGTCCTGACTTTC. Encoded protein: CASSRDGASGASVLTF. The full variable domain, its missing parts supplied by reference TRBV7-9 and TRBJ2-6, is DTGVSQNPRHKITKRGQNVTFRCDPISEHNRLYWYRQTLGQGPEFLTYFQNEAQLEKSRLLSDRFSAERPKGSFSTLEIQRTEQGDSAMYLCASSRDGASGASVLTFGAGSRLTVL.

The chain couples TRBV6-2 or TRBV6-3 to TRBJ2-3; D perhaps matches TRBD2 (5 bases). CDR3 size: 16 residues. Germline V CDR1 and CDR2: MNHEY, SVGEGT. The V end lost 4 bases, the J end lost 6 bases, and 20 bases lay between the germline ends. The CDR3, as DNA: TGTGCCAGCAGTTCCGCAGCGGTCCTCCCGGGGGATACGCAGTATTTT. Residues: CASSSAAVLPGDTQYF.

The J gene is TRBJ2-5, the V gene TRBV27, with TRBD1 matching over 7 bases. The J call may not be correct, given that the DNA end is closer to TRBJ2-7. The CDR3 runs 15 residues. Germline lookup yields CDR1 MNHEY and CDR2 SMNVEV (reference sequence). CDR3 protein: CASSRIGFDRDEQYF. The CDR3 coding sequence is TGTGCCAGCAGCCGAATAGGATTTGACAGGGACGAGCAGTACTTC.

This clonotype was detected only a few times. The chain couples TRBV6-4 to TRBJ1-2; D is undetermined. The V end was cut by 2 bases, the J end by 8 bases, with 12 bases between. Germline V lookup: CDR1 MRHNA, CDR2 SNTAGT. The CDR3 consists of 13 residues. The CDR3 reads CASSDPGRWGYTF. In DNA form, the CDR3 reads TGTGCCAGCAGTGACCCCGGACGGTGGGGCTACACCTTC.

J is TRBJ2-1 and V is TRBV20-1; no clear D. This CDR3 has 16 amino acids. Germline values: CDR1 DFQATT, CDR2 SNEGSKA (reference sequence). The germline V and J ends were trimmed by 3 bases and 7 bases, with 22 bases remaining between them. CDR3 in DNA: TGCAGTGCTAGGCCACTTGGGCGGCGGCTGGGGAATGAGCAGTTCTTC. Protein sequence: CSARPLGRRLGNEQFF.